Given below is one T cell receptor (beta chain) in context. The CDR3 spans 19 residues. CDR1 and CDR2 (germline): MDHEN, SYDVKM. V dropped 4 bases and J dropped 2 bases, with 27 bases sitting between them. TCRdb keeps only in-frame clones here, not all; method: immunoSEQ multiplex PCR. Of about 260,000 clones in the sample, about 82% were seen once. This sample stems from a study of blood T cell repertoires in COVID-19. Across the study: Samples taken during acute and convalescent COVID-19 were collected in the United States, Italy and Spain. Sources were T cells, B-cell-depleted T cells, or PBMCs; the material itself was cDNA or gDNA.

Recruitment covered about two dozen US areas and drew participants whose ages spanned roughly 18 to 100 years. Which cohort a participant joined came from the clinical history participants gave. This chain connects TRBV28 to TRBJ2-7; a weak D match, TRBD1 (6 bases). This clonotype was sampled from a woman between 50 and 59 years old who had recovered from COVID-19. The specimen sequenced was PBMCs or T cells enriched from blood (not recorded which). The CDR3 DNA is TGTGCCAGCAGTTCTCAGGGAATTCTCGGGACACATCTCACCTACGAGCAGTACTTC. Protein: CASSSQGILGTHLTYEQYF. The full variable domain, rest sourced from reference TRBV28 and TRBJ2-7, is DVKVTQSSRYLVKRTGEKVFLECVQDMDHENMFWYRQDPGLGLRLIYFSYDVKMKEKGDIPEGYSVSREKKERFSLILESASTNQTSMYLCASSSQGILGTHLTYEQYFGPGTRLTVT.